A selection of T cell receptor beta chains follows, all from one sample in a study of cytomegalovirus exposure and HLA in healthy donors. The protocol was immunoSEQ multiplex PCR, while the TCRdb copy is restricted to in-frame clones and leaves out a portion. This sample carries roughly 120,000 clones, roughly 77% of them seen once, and the ten largest clones take around 5.2%. Source material: PBMCs. These receptors all stem from a man over 45 in good health and CMV-seropositive. Both conserved end residues are part of each CDR3. The D gene is left open where the match is weak. Rows may omit the clone size; those that give it use once, few, many or a size class.

>TRBJ1-6|-|-|TRBV2
CAGRQESSYNSPLHF
TGTGCCGGTAGACAGGAGAGCTCCTATAATTCACCCCTCCACTTT
>TRBJ2-1|-|TRBD2|TRBV7-2
CASSLGSGGPRKNEQFF
TGTGCCAGCAGCTTAGGGTCGGGAGGGCCTCGAAAGAATGAGCAGTTCTTC
>TRBJ1-1|few|-|TRBV15
CATSRERGNTEAFF
TGTGCCACCAGCAGAGAGCGGGGAAACACTGAAGCTTTCTTT
>TRBJ1-2|medium-sized|-|TRBV28
CASSLQFGYTF
TGTGCCAGCAGTTTACAGTTTGGCTACACCTTC
>TRBJ1-2|-|TRBD1|TRBV6-5
CASSTRTGGNYGYTF
TGTGCCAGCAGTACCCGGACAGGGGGAAATTATGGCTACACCTTC
>TRBJ1-1|-|-|TRBV27
CASSAQPGHQNTEAFF
TGTGCCAGCAGTGCACAACCGGGACATCAGAACACTGAAGCTTTCTTT
>TRBJ2-5|-|-|TRBV4-3
CASSQDRTRDQYF
TGCGCCAGCAGCCAAGACAGGACAAGGGACCAGTACTTC
>TRBJ1-1|-|-|TRBV27
CASGSGGRGTTEAFF
TGTGCCAGCGGTTCGGGGGGGAGGGGTACTACTGAAGCTTTCTTT
>TRBJ2-7|-|TRBD1|TRBV29-1
CSVEAGTAPYEQYF
TGCAGCGTGGAGGCCGGGACAGCTCCCTACGAGCAGTACTTC
>TRBJ1-5|few|-|TRBV6-6
CASSRDQPQHF
TGTGCCAGCAGTCGTGATCAGCCCCAGCATTTT
>TRBJ1-4|-|TRBD1|TRBV6-1
CASSSPTGSGEKLFF
TGTGCCAGCAGTTCGCCGACAGGGTCGGGTGAAAAACTGTTTTTT
>TRBJ2-1|once|TRBD1|TRBV9
CASSVELRTGDNEQFF
TGTGCCAGCAGCGTTGAACTCCGGACAGGAGACAATGAGCAGTTCTTC
>TRBJ2-1|-|-|TRBV19
CASSTGTGLYNEQFF
TGTGCCAGTAGTACCGGGACTGGACTTTACAATGAGCAGTTCTTC
>TRBJ1-2|-|TRBD1|TRBV7-8
CASSFRGGANGYTF
TGTGCCAGCAGCTTCCGAGGGGGCGCGAATGGCTACACCTTC
>TRBJ2-5|-|TRBD1|TRBV25-1
CASSDVAGGETQYF
TGTGCCAGCAGTGACGTTGCAGGGGGAGAGACCCAGTACTTC
>TRBJ2-1|-|TRBD2|TRBV30
CAWSAGYLAGGVNEQFF
TGTGCCTGGAGTGCAGGTTATCTAGCGGGAGGCGTCAATGAGCAGTTCTTC
>TRBJ1-2|once|-|TRBV6-5
CASSYRRGSGGYTF
TGTGCCAGCAGTTACCGGAGGGGCTCCGGAGGCTACACCTTC
>TRBJ1-1|-|-|TRBV5-8
CASSINRDSEAFF
TGTGCCAGCAGCATAAACCGGGACTCAGAAGCTTTCTTT
>TRBJ1-6|-|-|TRBV23-1
CASSQVKRVNPNSPLHF
TGCGCCAGCAGTCAGGTGAAACGAGTGAACCCTAATTCCCCCCTCCACTTT
>TRBJ2-1|once|TRBD2|TRBV5-1
CASSIGLAGADSYNEQFF
TGCGCCAGCAGCATTGGACTAGCGGGTGCCGATTCCTACAATGAGCAGTTCTTC
>TRBJ1-2|-|-|TRBV30
CAWTGNNYGYTF
TGTGCCTGGACAGGGAATAACTATGGCTACACCTTC
>TRBJ2-7|-|-|TRBV11-2
CASSSQAGFGSYEQYF
TGTGCCAGCAGCTCCCAAGCAGGGTTTGGCTCCTACGAGCAGTACTTC
>TRBJ2-2|-|-|TRBV7-9
CASSLGGFSGELFF
TGTGCCAGCAGCTTAGGAGGGTTTTCCGGGGAGCTGTTTTTT
>TRBJ2-7|-|-|TRBV2
CASSRSNLYF
TGTGCCAGCAGTCGATCGAACCTATACTTC
>TRBJ2-7|-|-|TRBV5-6
CASSIRQVREQYF
TGTGCCAGCAGCATAAGACAGGTTCGGGAGCAGTACTTC
>TRBJ2-4|-|-|TRBV28
CATYTGMKNIQYF
TGTGCCACCTATACAGGGATGAAAAACATTCAGTACTTC
>TRBJ2-2|-|TRBD1|TRBV7-9
CASSPGGLGTGELFF
TGTGCCAGCAGCCCAGGGGGCTTGGGAACCGGGGAGCTGTTTTTT
>TRBJ1-4|-|-|TRBV7-9
CASSSLNEKLFF
TGTGCCAGCAGCTCCCTTAATGAAAAACTGTTTTTT
>TRBJ1-3|-|-|TRBV28
CASGWGVNGNTIYF
TGTGCCAGCGGTTGGGGGGTCAATGGAAACACCATATATTTT
>TRBJ1-3|-|-|TRBV6-1
CASSEYGGVGGNTIYF
TGTGCCAGCAGTGAATACGGCGGAGTAGGCGGAAACACCATATATTTT
>TRBJ2-7|-|-|TRBV5-1
CASSLVSGSHEQYF
TGCGCCAGCAGCTTGGTTTCAGGGTCCCACGAGCAGTACTTC
>TRBJ1-6|-|TRBD1|TRBV5-4
CASSLAGQDNSPLHF
TGTGCCAGCAGCCTGGCTGGACAGGACAATTCACCCCTCCACTTT
>TRBJ1-1|-|-|TRBV10-3
CAIRDRADTEAFF
TGTGCCATCAGGGACAGAGCCGACACTGAAGCTTTCTTT
>TRBJ2-1|-|-|TRBV7-2
CASSAGLGYNEQFF
TGTGCCAGCAGCGCGGGACTGGGGTACAATGAGCAGTTCTTC
>TRBJ1-1|-|-|TRBV5-1
CASSPDGAEAFF
TGCGCCAGCAGCCCCGACGGGGCTGAAGCTTTCTTT
>TRBJ2-1|-|TRBD2|TRBV7-8
CASSLPREGSSSYNEQFF
TGTGCCAGCAGCTTACCCAGGGAGGGGTCTAGCTCCTACAATGAGCAGTTCTTC
>TRBJ2-1|-|TRBD2|TRBV18
CASSPGLAGANEQFF
TGTGCCAGCTCCCCGGGACTAGCGGGAGCAAATGAGCAGTTCTTC
>TRBJ1-5|-|-|TRBV5-4
CASSVQNQPQHF
TGTGCCAGCAGCGTACAGAATCAGCCCCAGCATTTT
>TRBJ1-4|-|TRBD1|TRBV5-1
CASSLRGTGDEKLFF
TGCGCCAGCAGCTTGCGGGGGACAGGGGATGAAAAACTGTTTTTT